Shown below are 17 T cell receptor beta chains from a single sample sequenced in a study of blood T cell repertoires in COVID-19. Only in-frame clones appear in the TCRdb table, and some are missing; sequencing was by immunoSEQ multiplex PCR. The sample has a few hundred thousand clones, around 87% seen once. The sequenced sample consisted of PBMCs or T cells enriched from blood (not recorded which). These receptor sequences come from a man aged 25-45 years who had been exposed to COVID-19.

The rearrangement uses TRBV4-3 and TRBJ2-1, with D possibly being TRBD1 (5 bases). The CDR3 consists of 12 residues. Germline V gene data show CDR1 as LGHNA and CDR2 as YSLEER. With 3 bases removed from V and 8 bases from J, the gap between germline ends came to 8 bases. CDR3 sequence (DNA): TGCGCCAGCAGCCACAGGGCCGATGAGCAGTTCTTC. The encoded protein is CASSHRADEQFF.

The chain joins TRBV14 to TRBJ2-7; 9 bases line up with TRBD2. The V and J ends lost 0 bases and 4 bases, in that order; junction bases with no gene match: 7. Germline values: CDR1 SGHDN, CDR2 FVKESK. This CDR3 is 16 amino acids long. The DNA of the CDR3 is TGTGCCAGCAGCCAAGAGTCCGCGGGGGGGCGATACGAGCAGTACTTC. This encodes CASSQESAGGRYEQYF.

The chain employs TRBV4-1 and TRBJ1-4; D ambiguous. CDR3 size: 12 residues. V lost 6 bases, J lost 10 bases, and 12 bases lay in between. CDR1 and CDR2 from the germline V gene are MGHRA and YSYEKL. CDR3 DNA sequence: TGCGCCAGCAGTATCATGAGTGGAAAACTGTTTTTT. Translation: CASSIMSGKLFF.

The chain is built from TRBV9 and TRBJ1-5; no definite D call. The V and J ends lost 4 bases and 6 bases respectively, with 11 bases between them. Germline V gene data show CDR1 as SGDLS and CDR2 as YYNGEE. The CDR3 is made up of 13 amino acids. Here the CDR3 reads CASSPSIGQPQHF. CDR3 nucleotide sequence: TGTGCCAGCAGCCCTAGTATTGGTCAGCCCCAGCATTTT. Full variable domain (outside the CDR3, taken from reference TRBV9 and TRBJ1-5): DSGVTQTPKHLITATGQRVTLRCSPRSGDLSVYWYQQSLDQGLQFLIQYYNGEERAKGNILERFSAQQFPDLHSELNLSSLELGDSALYFCASSPSIGQPQHFGDGTRLSIL.

This chain uses TRBV7-9 with TRBJ1-5, with a possible D match to TRBD1 (6 bases). CDR3 length equals 15 residues. Trimming removed 1 base from V and 2 bases from J, with 9 bases in between. The germline CDR1 and CDR2 sequences are SEHNR and FQNEAQ (reference sequence). The CDR3 DNA sequence: TGTGCCAGCAGCTTAGGGGCAGGGGGCAATCAGCCCCAGCATTTT. Translating gives CASSLGAGGNQPQHF.

The rearrangement links TRBV6-5 to TRBJ1-6; D is ambiguous. From germline, CDR1 is MNHEY and CDR2 SVGAGI. V dropped 2 bases and J dropped 3 bases, with 8 bases sitting between them. The CDR3 extends over 15 amino acids. The CDR3 nucleotides are TGTGCCAGCAGTTACATAGAGAACTATAATTCACCCCTCCACTTT. Protein sequence: CASSYIENYNSPLHF.

This sequence joins TRBV9 and TRBJ2-7, with 9 bases lining up with TRBD2. In germline, CDR1 is SGDLS, CDR2 YYNGEE. The CDR3 consists of 18 residues. The J segment lost 3 bases and the V segment lost 0 bases, leaving 13 bases of the junction unmatched. This chain's CDR3 is CASSVAVSGGLIHYEQYF. The DNA for the CDR3 is TGTGCCAGCAGCGTAGCAGTTAGCGGGGGCCTAATCCACTACGAGCAGTACTTC.

CDR3 DNA sequence: TGTGCCAGCAGCGTAGGGGGACTAGCTGGAGATACGCAGTATTTT. It is translated as CASSVGGLAGDTQYF. The rearrangement joins TRBV9 to TRBJ2-3, with 9 bases fitting TRBD2. V shed 0 bases and J 5 bases; nucleotides not matched to a gene: 4. Germline V gives CDR1 SGDLS, CDR2 YYNGEE. The CDR3 is 15 residues long.

The chain joins TRBV7-8 to TRBJ2-2; D might be TRBD2 (5 bases). V gave up 2 bases and J gave up 2 bases, with 12 bases separating them. The CDR3 is made up of 16 amino acids. From germline, CDR1 is SGHVS and CDR2 FQNEAQ. The chain's CDR3 is CASSLRAGSNTGELFF. In nucleotides, the CDR3 is TGTGCCAGCAGCTTACGGGCGGGCAGCAACACCGGGGAGCTGTTTTTT.

This clone was observed once. The CDR3 DNA reads as TGTGCCAGCACCCGACAGGGGGTGAGAGATACGCAGTATTTT. This codes for CASTRQGVRDTQYF. The chain couples TRBV6-5 to TRBJ2-3; 9 bases agree with TRBD1. The J segment lost 5 bases and the V segment lost 7 bases, leaving 7 bases of the junction unmatched. This CDR3 comprises 14 residues. Per the germline V gene, CDR1 is MNHEY and CDR2 is SVGAGI.

This rearrangement joins TRBV29-1 to TRBJ2-7; 9 bases line up with TRBD1. From germline, CDR1 is SQVTM and CDR2 ANQGSEA. V trimming: 0 bases; J trimming: 4 bases; junction bases outside the gene matches: 7. This CDR3 contains 15 residues. This chain's CDR3 is CSVEETGTGLYEQYF. The CDR3 DNA is TGCAGCGTTGAAGAGACTGGGACAGGGTTATACGAGCAGTACTTC.

This chain links TRBV5-1 with TRBJ1-5; the D is unclear. Germline CDR1 and CDR2: SGHRS and YFSETQ. V was cut by 2 bases and J by 3 bases, with 12 bases left in between. The CDR3 consists of 15 residues. The DNA of the CDR3 is TGCGCCAGCAGCTTATGGGGAGAGGACAATCAGCCCCAGCATTTT. Encoded protein: CASSLWGEDNQPQHF.

The chain recombines TRBV7-9 with TRBJ1-4, with D hard to call. Germline assignment: CDR1 SEHNR and CDR2 FQNEAQ (reference sequence). This CDR3 region has 15 residues. The V and J ends lost 0 bases and 7 bases respectively, with 12 bases between them. The CDR3 region has the DNA TGTGCCAGCAGCTTAGCGGTCGAGGGTAGTGAAAAACTGTTTTTT. Its protein product is CASSLAVEGSEKLFF.

The chain has TRBV7-6 and TRBJ1-1; D is uncertain. V lost 5 bases and J 2 bases, leaving 9 bases between the germline ends. The CDR3 length is 13 residues. Germline V CDR1 and CDR2: SGHVS, FNYEAQ. In DNA, the CDR3 is TGTGCCAGCAGCCCCGCCACTAACACTGAAGCTTTCTTT. Amino acids: CASSPATNTEAFF.

This clone was detected a few times. CDR3 residues: CASSLVGTVNYGYTF. CDR3 DNA: TGTGCCAGCAGCTTAGTTGGGACAGTTAACTATGGCTACACCTTC. The chain uses TRBV7-2 and TRBJ1-2; the match to TRBD1 covers 7 bases. V shed 1 base, J shed 1 base, and the junction held 3 bases outside the gene matches. CDR1 is SGHTA, CDR2 FQGNSA, per germline. The length of the CDR3 is 15 residues. Based on the CDR3 plus reference TRBV7-2 and TRBJ1-2, the full variable domain is GAGVSQSPSNKVTEKGKDVELRCDPISGHTALYWYRQSLGQGLEFLIYFQGNSAPDKSGLPSDRFSAERTGGSVSTLTIQRTQQEDSAVYLCASSLVGTVNYGYTFGSGTRLTVV.

This chain joins TRBV7-2 and TRBJ1-5; D may be TRBD1 (5 bases). The V and J ends lost 5 bases and 8 bases respectively, with 22 bases between them. From germline, CDR1 is SGHTA and CDR2 FQGNSA. The CDR3 is 16 amino acids. CDR3 region: CASSQNGAGGGEPQHF. CDR3 nucleotides: TGTGCCAGCAGCCAAAATGGGGCGGGGGGTGGTGAGCCCCAGCATTTT. Complete variable domain (other parts from reference TRBV7-2 and TRBJ1-5): GAGVSQSPSNKVTEKGKDVELRCDPISGHTALYWYRQSLGQGLEFLIYFQGNSAPDKSGLPSDRFSAERTGGSVSTLTIQRTQQEDSAVYLCASSQNGAGGGEPQHFGDGTRLSIL.

The V call is TRBV10-2, the J call TRBJ2-7; TRBD1 aligns across 7 bases. Germline CDR1 reads WSHSY; CDR2 reads SAAADI. This CDR3 has 14 amino acids. V lost 9 bases and J lost 3; bases outside the gene matches: 11. CDR3 region: CASRQSGGNYEQYF. The CDR3 bases are TGCGCCAGTAGACAATCAGGGGGTAACTACGAGCAGTACTTC.